This passage covers 3 T cell receptor beta chains from one sample sequenced in a study of blood T cell repertoires in COVID-19. Sequencing was performed with immunoSEQ multiplex PCR; in TCRdb, only in-frame clones are kept and a portion is missing. Among 12,000 to 15,000 clones listed, over 75% were seen once. Sequenced: peripheral blood. The receptors stem from a human donor in a cohort sampled during active COVID-19.

This rearrangement joins TRBV6-1 to TRBJ1-4; tentatively, D is TRBD1 (6 bases). V lost 1 base and J 2 bases, leaving 17 bases between the germline ends. The CDR3 spans 18 residues. Germline CDR1 reads MNHNS; CDR2 reads SASEGT. The CDR3 DNA reads as TGTGCCAGCAGTGAAGGGGGCAGGGGAAGAAGGACTAATGAAAAACTGTTTTTT. As protein: CASSEGGRGRRTNEKLFF.

V is TRBV9 and J is TRBJ2-2, with D tentatively TRBD2 (5 bases). The CDR3 contains 18 residues. V lost 0 bases, J lost 6 bases, and 21 bases lay in between. Germline CDR1 SGDLS, CDR2 YYNGEE. The DNA for the CDR3 is TGTGCCAGCAGCGTAGGCGGTAGGTCCCTGGGGAGCGCCGGGGAGCTGTTTTTT. Translation gives CASSVGGRSLGSAGELFF. The full variable domain, its missing parts supplied by reference TRBV9 and TRBJ2-2, is DSGVTQTPKHLITATGQRVTLRCSPRSGDLSVYWYQQSLDQGLQFLIQYYNGEERAKGNILERFSAQQFPDLHSELNLSSLELGDSALYFCASSVGGRSLGSAGELFFGEGSRLTVL.

The chain combines TRBV11-2 with TRBJ1-6, with no clear D. This CDR3 comprises 15 residues. The germline gives CDR1 SGHAT, CDR2 FQNNGV. V dropped 4 bases and J dropped 6 bases, with 13 bases sitting between them. The CDR3 sequence: CASSSSGVGNSPLHF. The CDR3 nucleotides are TGTGCCAGCAGCTCCAGCGGGGTTGGTAATTCACCCCTCCACTTT.